Listed below are T cell receptor beta chains from one sample, sequenced in a study of T cell responses to AZD1222 COVID-19 vaccine. Sequencing was performed with immunoSEQ multiplex PCR; in TCRdb, only in-frame clones are kept and a portion is missing. The sample records fewer than 90,000 clones, about nine tenths being singletons. Sequences were derived from peripheral blood, sampled 28 days after the second AZD1222 dose. Receptors originate from an adult who received the AZD1222 COVID-19 vaccine. Both conserved end residues are part of each CDR3. The D gene is left open where the match is weak. Where a row states a size, it is once, few, many or the class of an expanded clone; other rows omit it.

v_call	j_call	clone_size	d_call	cdr3_nt	cdr3_aa
TRBV6-5	TRBJ2-7	.	.	TGTGCCAGCAGTTACTCGAAATCCGAGCAGTACTTC	CASSYSKSEQYF
TRBV27	TRBJ1-1	.	TRBD1	TGTGCCAGCAGTCCAAGTGGACAGGGGGGCACTGAAGCTTTCTTT	CASSPSGQGGTEAFF
TRBV11-3	TRBJ1-1	.	.	TGTGCCAGCAGCAGGGGGTTGGACACTGAAGCTTTCTTT	CASSRGLDTEAFF
TRBV27	TRBJ2-4	.	.	TGTGCCAGCAGCCGGCCGACAGACATAGCCAAAAACATTCAGTACTTC	CASSRPTDIAKNIQYF
TRBV5-6	TRBJ1-1	.	.	TGTGCCAGCAGCTTGGTGGCAGGGGACTCGGCAAAAGCTTTCTTT	CASSLVAGDSAKAFF
TRBV10-3	TRBJ2-2	.	.	TGTGCCATCAGTGAGTCGTTTAACAGGGTATCCGGGGAGCTGTTTTTT	CAISESFNRVSGELFF
TRBV5-1	TRBJ1-1	.	.	TGCGCCAGCAGCTTGAGGTTGGGGGGAGGGAACACTGAAGCTTTCTTT	CASSLRLGGGNTEAFF
TRBV29-1	TRBJ2-3	.	TRBD2	TGCAGCGTGGTCGGGGGGGCCTCAGATACGCAGTATTTT	CSVVGGASDTQYF
TRBV27	TRBJ1-2	few	.	TGTGCCAGCAGGACCCTCGGGATGGGGGACTATGGCTACACCTTC	CASRTLGMGDYGYTF
TRBV18	TRBJ2-1	.	TRBD1	TGTGCCAGCTCAAACACAGGAGGACAGGGGAATGAGCAGTTCTTC	CASSNTGGQGNEQFF
TRBV11-2	TRBJ2-7	.	TRBD2	TGTGCCAGCAGCTCATCTCTGGCGGGAGTTGCGTACTTC	CASSSSLAGVAYF